Here is one T cell receptor beta chain with its context. The antigen is undetermined. The validation cohort, a group of more than 95 subjects, included the donors and was separate from the approximately 660-subject first cohort. Assay: immunoSEQ multiplex PCR; the TCRdb copy retains only in-frame clones and omits some. The sample lists tens of thousands of clones; over 90% were seen once. The source of the sample is a study of cytomegalovirus exposure and HLA in healthy donors. The CDR3 contains 15 residues. Germline CDR1 is MNHEY and CDR2 is SMNVEV (reference sequence). The V and J ends lost 5 bases and 3 bases, in that order; junction bases with no gene match: 6. Findings of the study overall: In vitro experiments confirmed that a few CMV-associated chains were specific for CMV antigens. Generally TCR sequences proved uncommon, though certain public TCRs appeared in numerous donors. Overall, 164 TCR beta chains were annotated as cytomegalovirus-associated.

Input material: PBMCs. The TCR sequence derives from a woman younger than 30 in good health and CMV-seropositive. This chain connects TRBV27 to TRBJ1-5, with 8 nucleotides matching TRBD1. In nucleotides, the CDR3 is TGTGCCAGCAGTACGGACAGGGCCTCCAATCAGCCCCAGCATTTT. It yields the protein CASSTDRASNQPQHF.